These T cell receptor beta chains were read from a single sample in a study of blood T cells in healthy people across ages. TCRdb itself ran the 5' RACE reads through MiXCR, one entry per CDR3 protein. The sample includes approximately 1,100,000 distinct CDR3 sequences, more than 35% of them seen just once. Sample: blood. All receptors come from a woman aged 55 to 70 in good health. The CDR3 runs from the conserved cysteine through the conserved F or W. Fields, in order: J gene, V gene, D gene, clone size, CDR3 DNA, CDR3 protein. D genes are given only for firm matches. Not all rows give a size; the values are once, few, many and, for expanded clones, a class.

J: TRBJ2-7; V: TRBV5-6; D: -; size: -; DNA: TGTGCCAGCAGCTGGCTCGACGAGCAGTACTTC; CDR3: CASSWLDEQYF
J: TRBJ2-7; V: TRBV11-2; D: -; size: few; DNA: TGTGCCAGCAGCTTGCAGCTCCACGAGCAGTACTTC; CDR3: CASSLQLHEQYF
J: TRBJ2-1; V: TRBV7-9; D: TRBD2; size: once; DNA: TGTGCCAGCAGACAGGGGCTAGCGGGAATCGATGAGCAGTTCTTC; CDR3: CASRQGLAGIDEQFF
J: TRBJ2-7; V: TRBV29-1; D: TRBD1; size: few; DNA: TGCAGCTCAACCGGGACAGGGGGCCTCGAGCAGTACTTC; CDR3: CSSTGTGGLEQYF
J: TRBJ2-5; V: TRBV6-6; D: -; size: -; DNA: TGTGCCAGCTCCGCTCAAAATGAGCAGTACTTC; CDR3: CASSAQNEQYF
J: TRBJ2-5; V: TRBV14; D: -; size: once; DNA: TGTGCCAGCAGCCAACTGGCAGGGTCAGAGACCCAGTACTTC; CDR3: CASSQLAGSETQYF
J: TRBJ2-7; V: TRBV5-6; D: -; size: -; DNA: TGTGCCAGCAGCTTGTTGGCCGGGACATCGGTGGAAGAGCAGTACTTC; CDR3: CASSLLAGTSVEEQYF
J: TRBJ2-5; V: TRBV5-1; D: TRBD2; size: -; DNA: TGCGCCAGCAGAAACCGGACTAGCGGAGAGACCCAGTACTTC; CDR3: CASRNRTSGETQYF
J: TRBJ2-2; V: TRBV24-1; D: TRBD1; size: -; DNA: TGTGCCACCAGTGAAGGGGGCAAGAACACCGGGGAGCTGTTTTTT; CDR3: CATSEGGKNTGELFF
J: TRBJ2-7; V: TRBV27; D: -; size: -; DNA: TGTGCCAGCTCACAGGGCTGCGAGCAGTACTTC; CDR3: CASSQGCEQYF
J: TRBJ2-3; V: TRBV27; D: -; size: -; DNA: TGTACCAGCAGTTTACAACCACTAAGAACCTTTATAGACACAGATACGCAGTATTTT; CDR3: CTSSLQPLRTFIDTDTQYF
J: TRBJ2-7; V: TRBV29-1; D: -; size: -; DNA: TGCAGCGTTGAGTACAATGAGCGGTACTTC; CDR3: CSVEYNERYF
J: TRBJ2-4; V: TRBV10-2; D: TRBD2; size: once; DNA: TGCGCCAGCAGGGGGGAGGGCCATACCGGAAACATTCAGTACTTC; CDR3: CASRGEGHTGNIQYF
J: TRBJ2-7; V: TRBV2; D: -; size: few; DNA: TGTGCCAGCAGTGATAAAACAGGAGGTCTGGGCGAGCAGTACTTC; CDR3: CASSDKTGGLGEQYF
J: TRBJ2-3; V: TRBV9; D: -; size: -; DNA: TGTGCCAGCAGCGTCGGCAGCGCTAAAGGTACAGATACGCAGTATTTT; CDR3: CASSVGSAKGTDTQYF
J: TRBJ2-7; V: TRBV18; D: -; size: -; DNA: TGTGCCAGCTCACCATGGGGCAGGGAATACGAGCAGTACTTC; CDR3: CASSPWGREYEQYF
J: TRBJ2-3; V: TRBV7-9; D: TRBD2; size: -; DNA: TGTGCCAGCAGCTTAGGTGGACTAGCGGTTTCTAGCACAGATACGCAGTATTTT; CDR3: CASSLGGLAVSSTDTQYF
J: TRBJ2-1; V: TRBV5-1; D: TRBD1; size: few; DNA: TGCGCCAGCAGCTCCTCGGGACAGCCCTACAATGAGCAGTTCTTC; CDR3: CASSSSGQPYNEQFF
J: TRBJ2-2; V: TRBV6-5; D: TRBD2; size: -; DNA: TGTGCCAGCAGTTATGGTCTTGGGAGGGCCCTAGTTCCCGGGGAGCTGTTTTTT; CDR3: CASSYGLGRALVPGELFF
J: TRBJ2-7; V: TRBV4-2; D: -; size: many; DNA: TGTGCCAGCAGCCGAACAGGAAGCTCCTACGAGCAGTACTTC; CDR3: CASSRTGSSYEQYF
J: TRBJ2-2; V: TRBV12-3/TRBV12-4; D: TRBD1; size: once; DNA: TGTGCCAGCTGTCCCGGGACAGCGAACACCGGGGAGCTGTTTTTT; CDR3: CASCPGTANTGELFF
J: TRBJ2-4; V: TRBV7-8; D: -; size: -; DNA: TGTGCCAGCAGCTTAGAGGGCAGGAGGAAACTAGCCAAAAACATTCAGTACTTC; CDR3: CASSLEGRRKLAKNIQYF
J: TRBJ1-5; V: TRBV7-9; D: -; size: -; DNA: TGTGCCAGCAGCTCCAGCCGGGTGGGACGGCGAAACAATCAGCCCCAGCATTTT; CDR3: CASSSSRVGRRNNQPQHF
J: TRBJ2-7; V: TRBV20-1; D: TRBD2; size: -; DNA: TGCAGTGCTTTTCAACCGGGACTAAGATGGGGGGAGCAGTACTTC; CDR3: CSAFQPGLRWGEQYF
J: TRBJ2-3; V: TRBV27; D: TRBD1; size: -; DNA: TGTGCCAGCAGTTTATCCCCAGGGACAGGGATGGGTACGCAGTATTTT; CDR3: CASSLSPGTGMGTQYF
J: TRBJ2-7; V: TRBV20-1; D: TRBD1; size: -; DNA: TGCAGTGCTTTGGACAGGGAGTCCTACGAGCAGTACTTC; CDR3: CSALDRESYEQYF
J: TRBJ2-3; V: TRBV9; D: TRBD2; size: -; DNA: TGTGCCAGCAGCCCTCAGGGAGGACTAGCGGGAGCTGATACGCAGTATTTT; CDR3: CASSPQGGLAGADTQYF
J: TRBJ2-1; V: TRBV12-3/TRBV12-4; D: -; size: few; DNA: TGTGCCAGCAGTTTTCTAGGGTTTGAGCAGTTCTTC; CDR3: CASSFLGFEQFF
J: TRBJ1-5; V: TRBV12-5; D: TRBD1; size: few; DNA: TGTGCTAGTGCCTGGGAGACAGGGAACAATCAGCCCCAGCATTTT; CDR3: CASAWETGNNQPQHF
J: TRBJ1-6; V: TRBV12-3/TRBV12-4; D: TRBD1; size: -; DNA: TGTGCCAGCAGTCCAATTGACAGGGATTCACCCCTCCACTTT; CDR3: CASSPIDRDSPLHF
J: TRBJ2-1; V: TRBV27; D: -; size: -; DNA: TGTGCCAGCTCCTTGGGAAGGGGAGTTGAGCAGTTCTTC; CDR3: CASSLGRGVEQFF
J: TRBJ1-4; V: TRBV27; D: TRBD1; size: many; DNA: TGTGCCAGCAGAGGAAAGGACTCACAGGGGGTTAATGAAAAACTGTTTTTT; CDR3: CASRGKDSQGVNEKLFF
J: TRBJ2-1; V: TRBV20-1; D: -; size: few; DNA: TGCAGTGCTTACTACAATGAGCAGTTCTTC; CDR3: CSAYYNEQFF